The next 4 T cell receptor beta chains were all read from a single sample in a study of graft-versus-host responses after intestinal transplantation. Some clones are missing from TCRdb's copy, which holds only in-frame ones; the method was immunoSEQ multiplex PCR. The sample lists roughly 92,000 clones; about nine tenths were seen once. Their target antigens are unknown. The material was unstimulated CD4+ T cells sorted from spleen or lymph node cells, obtained before intestinal transplant. The receptors were gathered from a human donor who received an intestinal transplant.

This clone has a handful of counts. This chain connects TRBV6-5 to TRBJ2-7; 7 nucleotides line up with TRBD1. In germline, CDR1 is MNHEY, CDR2 SVGAGI. The CDR3 spans 15 residues. V was clipped by 6 bases and J by 3 bases; unmatched bases: 11. CDR3 residues: CASSPTGLSSYEQYF. In DNA form, the CDR3 reads TGTGCCAGCAGCCCGACAGGGTTAAGCAGCTACGAGCAGTACTTC.

CDR3 DNA sequence: TGTGCCAGCAGCTTAGCCCCAGACAGCTCTGGAAACACCATATATTTT. It codes for CASSLAPDSSGNTIYF. The chain employs TRBV7-9 and TRBJ1-3; tentatively, D is TRBD1 (5 bases). The CDR3 totals 16 residues. V was shortened by 0 bases and J by 0 bases, with 9 bases between the two germline ends. The germline V gene encodes CDR1 SEHNR and CDR2 FQNEAQ (reference sequence).

The V and J genes are TRBV2 and TRBJ1-5, with a weak D call TRBD1 (5 bases). The germline CDR1 and CDR2 sequences are SNHLY and FYNNEI. The CDR3 runs 15 residues. With 8 bases removed from V and 0 bases from J, the gap between germline ends came to 14 bases. The CDR3 nucleotides are TGTGCCAGCCGCCGACAGACCTATAGCAATCAGCCCCAGCATTTT. Its protein product is CASRRQTYSNQPQHF.

This rearrangement joins TRBV28 to TRBJ2-5; 14 bases line up with TRBD2. Germline values: CDR1 MDHEN, CDR2 SYDVKM. V was pared by 8 bases and J by 5 bases, with 4 bases of the junction left unmatched. The CDR3 is 14 amino acids. The CDR3 region is CASRTSGGRETQYF. Written as DNA, the CDR3 is TGTGCCAGCCGGACTAGCGGGGGGCGGGAGACCCAGTACTTC.